The 7 T cell receptor beta chains below were found in one sample sequenced in a study of T cell repertoires in cytomegalovirus infection (dated by TCRdb to between 2018 and 2021). The sequencer was an Illumina HiSeq 1500. TCRdb reanalyzed the raw reads on its own, using fastp at Q25 for trimming and MiXCR for clone calling, and kept in-frame beta chains. Entries are consolidated by CDR3 protein sequence, retaining the most common genes and DNA. This sample gives about 330,000 distinct CDR3 sequences in total; over 7.5% of them show up just once. The ten largest make up approximately 4.7% of the sample. The specimen was PBMCs. Every receptor here comes from a human donor in good health (CMV status not recorded). Some clones in this sample may be carry-over from other donors' samples.

This clonotype was found many times. The chain carries TRBV12-3 or TRBV12-4 and TRBJ1-5, with 12 positions matching TRBD1. The trim removed 7 bases at V and 4 bases at J, leaving 11 bases unmatched. The CDR3 has 17 amino acids. The CDR3 nucleotides are TGTGCCAGCACCTCCGGGACAGGGGGCAGGACGAATCAGCCCCAGCATTTT. Encoded protein: CASTSGTGGRTNQPQHF.

This clonotype occurred a few times. CDR3 in DNA: TGTGCCAGCAGCTCTCGACAGGGGGCGAACGAGCAGTACTTC. It specifies CASSSRQGANEQYF. The chain links TRBV7-2 to TRBJ2-7, with TRBD1 matching over 10 bases. From germline, CDR1 is SGHTA and CDR2 FQGNSA. Trimming removed 4 bases from V and 5 bases from J; junction bases left unmatched: 5. The CDR3 totals 14 residues.

This clonotype has just a few counts. The V call is TRBV6-1, the J call TRBJ1-3, with TRBD1 matching over 8 bases. The J segment lost 3 bases and the V segment lost 1 base, leaving 2 bases of the junction unmatched. CDR1 is MNHNS and CDR2 is SASEGT in the germline V gene. This CDR3 region has 15 residues. CDR3 sequence: CASSEDGTGGNTIYF. DNA of the CDR3: TGTGCCAGCAGTGAAGACGGGACAGGTGGAAACACCATATATTTT.

This clonotype was seen only a few times. The chain recombines TRBV7-2 with TRBJ2-7, with 7 bases lining up with TRBD2. CDR3 length: 15 residues. V gave up 2 bases and J gave up 5 bases; unmatched junction bases: 9. Per the germline V gene, CDR1 is SGHTA and CDR2 is FQGNSA. CDR3 region: CASSLSGAGYNEQYF. CDR3 bases: TGTGCCAGCAGCTTAAGCGGAGCGGGGTACAACGAGCAGTACTTC.

The sample holds a few counts of this clonotype. This chain uses TRBV6-6 with TRBJ1-5, with 7 bases lining up with TRBD1. The CDR3 covers 15 residues. V shed 3 bases and J 5 bases; nucleotides not matched to a gene: 7. Germline values: CDR1 MNHNY, CDR2 SVGAGI (reference sequence). DNA for the CDR3: TGTGCCAGCAGTTATCGCGACAGGGATCATCAGCCCCAGCATTTT. Translating it yields CASSYRDRDHQPQHF.

Ten or more counts support this clonotype. The genes are TRBV2 and TRBJ1-5; no reliable D call. V was trimmed by 5 bases and J by 3 bases, leaving 14 bases between them. CDR1 and CDR2 (germline): SNHLY, FYNNEI. The CDR3 runs to 15 residues. The CDR3 region is CASSLRTTYNQPQHF. CDR3 nucleotide sequence: TGTGCCAGCAGTTTGCGCACGACTTACAATCAGCCCCAGCATTTT.

This clonotype was found a few times. This chain connects TRBV20-1 to TRBJ1-2; 10 positions match TRBD1. V lost 6 bases and J lost 7; bases outside the gene matches: 11. The germline V gene encodes CDR1 DFQATT and CDR2 SNEGSKA (reference sequence). The CDR3 totals 14 residues. The CDR3 loop reads CSAEDRTGGRGYTF. The CDR3 nucleotides are TGCAGTGCGGAGGATCGGACAGGGGGACGTGGCTACACCTTC.